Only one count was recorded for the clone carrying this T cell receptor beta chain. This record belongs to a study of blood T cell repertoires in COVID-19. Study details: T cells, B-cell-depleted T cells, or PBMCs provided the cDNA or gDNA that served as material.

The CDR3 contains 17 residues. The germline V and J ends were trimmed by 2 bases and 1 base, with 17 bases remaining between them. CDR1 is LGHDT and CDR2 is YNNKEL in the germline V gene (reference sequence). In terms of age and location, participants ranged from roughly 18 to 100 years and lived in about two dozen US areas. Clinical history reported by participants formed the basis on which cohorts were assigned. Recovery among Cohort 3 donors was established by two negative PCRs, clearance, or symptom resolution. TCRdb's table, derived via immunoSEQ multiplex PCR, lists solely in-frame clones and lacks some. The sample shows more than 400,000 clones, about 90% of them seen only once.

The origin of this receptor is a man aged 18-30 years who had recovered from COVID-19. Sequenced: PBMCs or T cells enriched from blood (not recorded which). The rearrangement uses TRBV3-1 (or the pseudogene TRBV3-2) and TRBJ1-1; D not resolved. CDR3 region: CASSQLPPNLRNTEAFF. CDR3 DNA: TGTGCCAGCAGCCAACTTCCCCCCAACCTCAGGAACACTGAAGCTTTCTTT.